The rows below give T cell receptor beta chains drawn from one sample of a study of T-cell memory formation after mild COVID-19. MiXCR was run by TCRdb on the 5' RACE reads, yielding one entry per CDR3 protein. The sample shows 65,000 to 95,000 distinct CDR3 sequences, roughly 13% of them seen only once. The sample was PBMCs or a T cell subset sorted from them (not recorded which). All receptors come from a man aged 18 to 35 who had mild COVID-19 (a few samples of this study predate the infection). Cell type and time point are not known. CDR3s include the opening cysteine and the closing phenylalanine or tryptophan. Fields, in order: V gene, J gene, clone size, D gene, CDR3 protein, CDR3 DNA. The D gene is left open where the match is weak. Expanded clones are given a class, and other clones once, few, many or no size at all.

V: TRBV4-2
J: TRBJ1-5
size: few
D: NA
CDR3: CASSQEGNSNQPQHF
DNA: TGTGCCAGCAGCCAAGAGGGGAATAGCAATCAGCCCCAGCATTTT

V: TRBV2
J: TRBJ2-3
size: NA
D: NA
CDR3: CASSESLFAGLSTDTQYF
DNA: TGTGCCAGCAGTGAATCCCTATTCGCGGGGCTTAGCACAGATACGCAGTATTTT

V: TRBV4-1
J: TRBJ2-5
size: few
D: TRBD1
CDR3: CASSHVQGADQETQYF
DNA: TGCGCCAGCAGCCATGTACAGGGGGCGGACCAAGAGACCCAGTACTTC

V: TRBV11-2
J: TRBJ2-5
size: few
D: TRBD1
CDR3: CASSFETGEQETQYF
DNA: TGTGCCAGCAGTTTCGAGACAGGGGAACAAGAGACCCAGTACTTC

V: TRBV6-5
J: TRBJ2-6
size: few
D: NA
CDR3: CASSYGVPGAGANVLTF
DNA: TGTGCCAGCAGTTACGGCGTCCCAGGGGCTGGGGCCAACGTCCTGACTTTC

V: TRBV12-3/TRBV12-4
J: TRBJ1-1
size: NA
D: NA
CDR3: CASSSGDSNTEAFF
DNA: TGTGCCAGCAGTTCTGGAGATTCGAACACTGAAGCTTTCTTT

V: TRBV28
J: TRBJ2-2
size: few
D: NA
CDR3: CASRPRQVNTGELFF
DNA: TGTGCCAGCAGACCCAGGCAGGTTAACACCGGGGAGCTGTTTTTT

V: TRBV12-3/TRBV12-4
J: TRBJ1-3
size: NA
D: TRBD1
CDR3: CASSGQGAGNTIYF
DNA: TGTGCCAGCAGTGGACAGGGGGCAGGAAACACCATATATTTT

V: TRBV6-2/TRBV6-3
J: TRBJ1-1
size: NA
D: NA
CDR3: CASSFLVNTEAFF
DNA: TGTGCCAGCAGTTTTTTGGTGAACACTGAAGCTTTCTTT

V: TRBV9
J: TRBJ2-7
size: NA
D: TRBD1
CDR3: CASSFRDRAYEQYF
DNA: TGTGCCAGCAGCTTTCGGGACAGAGCCTACGAGCAGTACTTC

V: TRBV4-3
J: TRBJ2-5
size: few
D: NA
CDR3: CASSPLYGEAQETQYF
DNA: TGCGCCAGCAGCCCGCTTTACGGCGAAGCACAAGAGACCCAGTACTTC